This T cell receptor (beta chain) was retrieved from a study of tumor-infiltrating lymphocytes in primary liver carcinoma (dated by TCRdb to between 2016 and 2019). The study in broad terms: Hepatocellular carcinoma (four) or combined HCC and intrahepatic cholangiocarcinoma (one) was present in the five patients, who were three men and two women aged 30 to 69 years. The 25 tumor region samples were profiled with Agilent mRNA microarrays so that TCRbeta repertoire diversity could be related to the local molecular phenotype. TCRbeta repertoire sequencing, expression microarrays and whole-exome sequencing were combined in the study across five regions of each liver tumor, with adjacent normal tissue and blood also included. Each sample produced roughly 3.5 to 8 million productive TCRbeta reads, and read depth showed no significant difference between tissue types. A total of approximately 35 specimens from 5 patients underwent TCRbeta repertoire sequencing, comprising some 25 tumor regions, 5 adjacent noncancerous liver tissues and 5 peripheral blood samples. The tumors of the five patients were staged as T1-T3 N0M0, with maximum diameters ranging from roughly 4 to 10 cm. High reproducibility was observed for the technical replicate repertoires, with mean shared-clone rates approximately 0.9 and correlation coefficients above 0.95.

Total RNA and DNA were co-extracted without cell sorting from 20-30 mg of bulk tissue using the AllPrep DNA/RNA mini kit. Between November 2015 and early 2016, about five patients in China with histopathologically diagnosed primary liver carcinoma had surgical resection. At the time of sampling, the patients had chronic HBV infection and had not received any treatment. Each tumor was sampled at five spatially separated regions: the tumor centre plus the superior, inferior, left-lateral and right-lateral poles. More than 75% viable tumor cells were found by histology in every tumor sample. Pieces of fresh tumor and adjacent tissue were cut in half, with one half kept in RNAlater at -80 degrees C and the other half sent for histology. Using a constant-region primer and ProtoScript II reverse transcriptase, TCRbeta-specific cDNA was reverse-transcribed from 500 to 650 ng total RNA. TCRbeta libraries were built with three nested multiplex PCR rounds, a slightly modified ARM-PCR procedure. Each of the first two PCR rounds ran for approximately 9 cycles and used multiplex TRBV1-TRBV30 forward primers together with a Cbeta reverse primer. A final 25-cycle PCR with Deep VentR polymerase added sample barcodes and Illumina adapters. Before sequencing, amplicons of 200-500 bp were gel-purified using a QIAquick gel extraction kit. An Illumina HiSeq 2500 was used to sequence the TCRbeta amplicons with 250-bp paired-end reads. Turning to the authors' computational methods: Reads were quality-trimmed with Trimmomatic v0.33, and paired reads were merged with FLASH v1.2.11 to recover full CDR3 sequences. MiGEC v1.2.1b assigned V, D and J germline segments to the rearranged TCRbeta sequences. Clonotype statistics and Shannon-Wiener diversity indices were computed with VDJtools v1.0.0. To reduce sampling bias, subsequent analyses other than the diversity analysis used only the 250 most abundant clonotypes in each sample. In-frame beta chains were kept once TCRdb had trimmed the public reads at Q25 with fastp and called clones with MiXCR. Rows with a matching CDR3 protein are joined into one entry that keeps the most common DNA and genes. The V and J calls reflect TCRdb's pipeline rather than the authors' work. For this sample the table gives more than 90,000 distinct CDR3 sequences, of which about 62% were detected only once. The ten top clones hold around 10% of the sample.

A note on this clonotype: Its antigen target is currently unknown. One end of the junction fails to match germline, which may point to a read error.

The study at large found these results: Compared with blood, tumors had a significantly larger share of the repertoire taken up by the top 250 clones (p = 0.039). Consistent with antigen-driven expansion, pairs of tumor regions showed higher repertoire overlap (mean around 35%) than either tumor-adjacent pairs (about 17%) or tumor-blood pairs (roughly 14%). Only the TCR beta chain was sequenced, which likely underestimates true repertoire diversity because unpaired alpha chains were not captured. Just about 8-25% of top clones turned up in all five regions of a tumor, which suggests spatial heterogeneity among tumor-infiltrating T cells. With just five or six patients in the study, the authors point out that the findings should be validated in a larger study. Because the samples were bulk and unsorted, CD4+ and CD8+ T cell repertoires could not be compared.

Sequences SGHAT (CDR1) and FQNNGV (CDR2) are obtained from the germline V gene. The CDR3 sequence holds 15 residues, the cysteine and phenylalanine included. Just CDR3 DNA is preserved here, 45 bases in frame from base 1. The chain uses TRBV11-2 and TRBJ2-3; tentative D gene TRBD2, with 6 bases matching. Sequenced sample: liver tumor tissue from sampling region 2. Explained via the paper, the cell subset or site label denotes: tumor region T2, inferior pole. The clonotype comes from an older woman with primary liver carcinoma and hepatitis B virus infection. The CDR3 loop reads CANSPGLTGPDTQYF. The nucleotides read TGTGCCAACAGCCCTGGACTAACGGGCCCTGATACGCAGTATTTT.